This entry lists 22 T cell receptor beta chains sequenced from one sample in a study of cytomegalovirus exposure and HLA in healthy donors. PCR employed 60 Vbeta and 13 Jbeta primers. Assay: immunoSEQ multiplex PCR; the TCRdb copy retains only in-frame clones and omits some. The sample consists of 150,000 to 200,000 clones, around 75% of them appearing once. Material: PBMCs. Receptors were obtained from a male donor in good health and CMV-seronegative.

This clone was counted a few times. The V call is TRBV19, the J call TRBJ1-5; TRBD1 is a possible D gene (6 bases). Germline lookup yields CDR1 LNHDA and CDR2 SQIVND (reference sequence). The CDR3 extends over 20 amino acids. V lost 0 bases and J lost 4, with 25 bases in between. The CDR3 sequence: CASSIDPIGQHSATNQPQHF. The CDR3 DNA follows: TGTGCCAGTAGTATAGATCCCATAGGACAGCATTCTGCGACGAATCAGCCCCAGCATTTT.

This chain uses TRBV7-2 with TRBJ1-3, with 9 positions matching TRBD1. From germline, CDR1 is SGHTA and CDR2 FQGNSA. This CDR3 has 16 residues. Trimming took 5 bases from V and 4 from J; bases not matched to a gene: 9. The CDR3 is CASSRRTGAFGNTIYF. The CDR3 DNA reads TGTGCCAGCAGCCGCCGGACAGGGGCGTTCGGAAACACCATATATTTT.

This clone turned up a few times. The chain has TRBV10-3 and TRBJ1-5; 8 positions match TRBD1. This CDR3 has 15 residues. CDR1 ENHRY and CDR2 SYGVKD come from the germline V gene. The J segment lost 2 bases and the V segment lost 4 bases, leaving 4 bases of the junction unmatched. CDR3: CAISVSGGGNQPQHF. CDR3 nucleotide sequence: TGTGCCATCAGTGTTTCAGGGGGCGGCAATCAGCCCCAGCATTTT.

The CDR3 sequence: CASGFGVGAYEQYF. Here the CDR3 DNA reads TGTGCTAGTGGTTTCGGGGTCGGGGCCTACGAGCAGTACTTC. This rearrangement joins TRBV12-5 to TRBJ2-7, with TRBD2 as a possible D gene (5 bases). The V end was cut by 3 bases, the J end by 2 bases, with 11 bases between. Germline V lookup: CDR1 LGHNT, CDR2 FRNRAP. This CDR3 is built from 14 residues. Variable domain in full (rest from reference TRBV12-5 and TRBJ2-7): DARVTQTPRHKVTEMGQEVTMRCQPILGHNTVFWYRQTMMQGLELLAYFRNRAPLDDSGMPKDRFSAEMPDATLATLKIQPSEPRDSAVYFCASGFGVGAYEQYFGPGTRLTVT.

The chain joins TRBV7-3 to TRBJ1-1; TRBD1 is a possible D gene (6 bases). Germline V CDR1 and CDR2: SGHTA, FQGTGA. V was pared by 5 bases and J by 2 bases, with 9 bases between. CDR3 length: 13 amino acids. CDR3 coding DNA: TGTGCCAGCAGCGTCAGGGGTAACACTGAAGCTTTCTTT. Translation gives CASSVRGNTEAFF.

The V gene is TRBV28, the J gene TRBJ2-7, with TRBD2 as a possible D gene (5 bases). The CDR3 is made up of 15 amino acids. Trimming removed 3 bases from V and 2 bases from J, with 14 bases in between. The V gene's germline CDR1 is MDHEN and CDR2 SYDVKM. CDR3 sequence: CASSLAWESTYEQYF. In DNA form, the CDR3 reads TGTGCCAGCAGTTTGGCGTGGGAGTCAACCTACGAGCAGTACTTC.

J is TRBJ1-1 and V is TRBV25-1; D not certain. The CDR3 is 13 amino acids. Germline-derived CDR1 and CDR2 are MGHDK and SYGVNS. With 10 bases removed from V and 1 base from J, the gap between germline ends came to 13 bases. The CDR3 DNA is TGTGCCACCGTTCGATCAGGGAACACTGAAGCTTTCTTT. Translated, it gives CATVRSGNTEAFF.

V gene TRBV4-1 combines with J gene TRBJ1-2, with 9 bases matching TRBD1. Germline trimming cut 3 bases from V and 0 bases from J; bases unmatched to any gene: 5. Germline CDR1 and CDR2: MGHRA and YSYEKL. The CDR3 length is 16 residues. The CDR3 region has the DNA TGCGCCAGCAGCCAGACAAACAGGGGGCCTAACTATGGCTACACCTTC. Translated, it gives CASSQTNRGPNYGYTF.

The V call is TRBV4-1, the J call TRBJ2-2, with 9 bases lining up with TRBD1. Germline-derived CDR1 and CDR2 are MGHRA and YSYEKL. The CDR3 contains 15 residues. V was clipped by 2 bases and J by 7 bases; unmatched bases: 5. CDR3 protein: CASSQLGTGHGELFF. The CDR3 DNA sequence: TGCGCCAGCAGCCAACTGGGGACAGGGCACGGGGAGCTGTTTTTT.

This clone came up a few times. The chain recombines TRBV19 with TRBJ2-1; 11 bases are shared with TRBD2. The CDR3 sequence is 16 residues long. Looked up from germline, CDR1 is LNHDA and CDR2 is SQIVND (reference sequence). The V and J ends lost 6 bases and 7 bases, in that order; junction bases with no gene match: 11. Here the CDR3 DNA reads TGTGCCAGTAGGAAGACTAGCGGGAATACGTGGAATGAGCAGTTCTTC. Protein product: CASRKTSGNTWNEQFF. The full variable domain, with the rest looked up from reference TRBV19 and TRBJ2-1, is DGGITQSPKYLFRKEGQNVTLSCEQNLNHDAMYWYRQDPGQGLRLIYYSQIVNDFQKGDIAEGYSVSREKKESFPLTVTSAQKNPTAFYLCASRKTSGNTWNEQFFGPGTRLTVL.

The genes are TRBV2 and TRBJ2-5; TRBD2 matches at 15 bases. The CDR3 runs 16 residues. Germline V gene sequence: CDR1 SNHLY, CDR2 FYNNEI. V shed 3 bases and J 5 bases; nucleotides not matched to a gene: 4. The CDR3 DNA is TGTGCCAGCAGTGAGGGACTAGCGGGGGGTGGGGAGACCCAGTACTTC. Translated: CASSEGLAGGGETQYF.

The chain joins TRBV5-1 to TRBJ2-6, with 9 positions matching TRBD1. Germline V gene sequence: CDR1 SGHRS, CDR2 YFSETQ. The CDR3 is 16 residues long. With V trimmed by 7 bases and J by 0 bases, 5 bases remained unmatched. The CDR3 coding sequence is TGCGCCAGCTACCGGGACAGGGTCTCTGGGGCCAACGTCCTGACTTTC. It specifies CASYRDRVSGANVLTF.

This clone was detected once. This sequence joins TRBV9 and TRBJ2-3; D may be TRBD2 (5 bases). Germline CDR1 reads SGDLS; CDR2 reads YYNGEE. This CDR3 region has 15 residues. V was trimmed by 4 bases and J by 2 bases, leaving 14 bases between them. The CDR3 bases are TGTGCCAGCAGCTCCAGCGGAGCCACCACAGATACGCAGTATTTT. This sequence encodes CASSSSGATTDTQYF.

The CDR3 here is CASSSTGEETQYF. In DNA form, the CDR3 reads TGTGCCAGCAGTTCGACGGGAGAGGAGACCCAGTACTTC. The chain employs TRBV11-1 and TRBJ2-5, with a weak D call TRBD2 (6 bases). Germline CDR1 and CDR2: SGHAT and FQDESV (reference sequence). The germline V and J ends were trimmed by 6 bases and 5 bases, with 13 bases remaining between them. This CDR3 is built from 13 residues.

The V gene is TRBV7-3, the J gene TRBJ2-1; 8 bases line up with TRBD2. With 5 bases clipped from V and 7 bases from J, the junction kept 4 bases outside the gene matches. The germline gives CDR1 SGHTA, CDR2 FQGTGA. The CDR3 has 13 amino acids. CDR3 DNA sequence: TGTGCCAGCAGCCCCGGGGGGGCGAATGAGCAGTTCTTC. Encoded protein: CASSPGGANEQFF. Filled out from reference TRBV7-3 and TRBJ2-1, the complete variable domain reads GAGVSQTPSNKVTEKGKYVELRCDPISGHTALYWYRQSLGQGPEFLIYFQGTGAADDSGLPNDRFFAVRPEGSVSTLKIQRTERGDSAVYLCASSPGGANEQFFGPGTRLTVL.

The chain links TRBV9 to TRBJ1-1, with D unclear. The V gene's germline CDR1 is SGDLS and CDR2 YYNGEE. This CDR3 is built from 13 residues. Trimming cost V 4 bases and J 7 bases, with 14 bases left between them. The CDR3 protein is CASSPPVVREAFF. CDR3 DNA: TGTGCCAGCAGCCCACCGGTGGTGCGTGAAGCTTTCTTT.

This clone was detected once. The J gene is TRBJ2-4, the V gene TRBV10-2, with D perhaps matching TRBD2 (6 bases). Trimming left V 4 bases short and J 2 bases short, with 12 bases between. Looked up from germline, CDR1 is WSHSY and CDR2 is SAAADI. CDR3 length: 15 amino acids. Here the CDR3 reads CASSVGRGTKNIQYF. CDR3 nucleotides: TGCGCCAGCAGTGTCGGCCGGGGGACCAAAAACATTCAGTACTTC.

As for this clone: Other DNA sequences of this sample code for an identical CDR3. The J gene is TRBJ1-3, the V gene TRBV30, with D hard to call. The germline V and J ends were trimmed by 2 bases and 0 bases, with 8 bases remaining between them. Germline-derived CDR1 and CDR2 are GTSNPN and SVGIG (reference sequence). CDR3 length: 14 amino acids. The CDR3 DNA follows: TGTGCCTGGAGTAGAGGGAGCTCTGGAAACACCATATATTTT. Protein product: CAWSRGSSGNTIYF.

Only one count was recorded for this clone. The CDR3 nucleotides are TGTGCCAGCAGTGGTCCAACAAGGGGATCCTTAACTAATTCACCCCTCCACTTT. Its protein is CASSGPTRGSLTNSPLHF. The chain has TRBV6-1 and TRBJ1-6; D may be TRBD1 (5 bases). Germline V gene data show CDR1 as MNHNS and CDR2 as SASEGT. The length of the CDR3 is 18 residues. V lost 4 bases and J lost 6, with 22 bases in between.

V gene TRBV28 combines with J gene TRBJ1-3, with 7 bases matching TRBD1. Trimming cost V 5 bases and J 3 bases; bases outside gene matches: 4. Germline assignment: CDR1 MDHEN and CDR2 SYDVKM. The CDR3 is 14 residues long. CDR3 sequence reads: CASSIDRVGNTIYF. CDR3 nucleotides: TGTGCCAGCAGTATAGACAGGGTTGGAAACACCATATATTTT.

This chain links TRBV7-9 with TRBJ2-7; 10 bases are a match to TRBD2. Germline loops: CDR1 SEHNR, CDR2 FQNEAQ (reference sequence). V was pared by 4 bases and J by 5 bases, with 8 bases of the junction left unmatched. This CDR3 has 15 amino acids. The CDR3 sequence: CASSSNSGGSHEQYF. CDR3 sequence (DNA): TGTGCCAGCAGCTCGAATAGCGGGGGGTCTCACGAGCAGTACTTC.

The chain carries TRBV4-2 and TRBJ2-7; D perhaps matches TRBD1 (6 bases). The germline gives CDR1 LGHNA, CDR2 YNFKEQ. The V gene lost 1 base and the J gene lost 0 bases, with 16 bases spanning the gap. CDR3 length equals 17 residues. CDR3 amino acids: CASSQARGTRSSYEQYF. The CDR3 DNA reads TGTGCCAGCAGCCAAGCCAGGGGCACCAGGAGCTCCTACGAGCAGTACTTC.